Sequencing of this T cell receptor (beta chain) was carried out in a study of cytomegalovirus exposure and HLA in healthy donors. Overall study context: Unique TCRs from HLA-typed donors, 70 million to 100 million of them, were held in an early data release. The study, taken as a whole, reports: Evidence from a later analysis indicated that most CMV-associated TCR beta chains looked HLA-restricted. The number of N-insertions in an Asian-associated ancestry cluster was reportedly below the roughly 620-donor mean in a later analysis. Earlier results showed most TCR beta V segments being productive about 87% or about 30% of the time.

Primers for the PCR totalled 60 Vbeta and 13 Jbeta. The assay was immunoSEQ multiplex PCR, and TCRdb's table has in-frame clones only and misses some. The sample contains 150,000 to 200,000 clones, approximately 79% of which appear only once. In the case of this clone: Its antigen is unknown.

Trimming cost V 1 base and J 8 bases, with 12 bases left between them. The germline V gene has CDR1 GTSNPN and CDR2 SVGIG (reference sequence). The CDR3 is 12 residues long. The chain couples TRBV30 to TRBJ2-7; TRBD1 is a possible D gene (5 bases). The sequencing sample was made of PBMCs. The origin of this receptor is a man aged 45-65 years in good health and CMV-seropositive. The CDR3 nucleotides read TGTGCCTGGAGTGAGCAGGGATGCAAGCAGTACTTC. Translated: CAWSEQGCKQYF.